The T cell receptor (beta chain) described here comes from a study of T-cell memory formation after mild COVID-19 (dated by TCRdb to 2020 to 2022). Describing the broader study: TCR sequence clusters from the two donors were found to be largely donor specific. Two young, previously healthy adult volunteers made up the cohort, one male and one female. In two donors, T-cell clones that expanded and contracted after mild COVID-19 were followed by sequencing TCRalpha and TCRbeta repertoires longitudinally. The paper as a whole reports these results and caveats: SARS-CoV-2 specificity was not confirmed for the second-wave clones peaking on day 37. Some responding clones were detected in pre-infection memory, which suggested that pre-existing cross-reactive memory T cells had joined the SARS-CoV-2 response. Only a couple of mild cases were covered in the study, and larger cohorts including severe cases with pre-infection samples were considered necessary. Clones contracting from day 15 to 85 had balanced CD4/CD8 phenotypes, while a second wave expanding from day 15 to 37 was biased towards CD4+. Contracting CD4+ clones turned up mainly in the CM and EM memory subsets, whereas EMRA was where CD8+ clones were enriched.

The CDR3, cysteine through phenylalanine, is 14 amino acids long. The kept DNA is CDR3 alone, 42 bases in frame from the first base. V gives up 0 bases and J gives up 3 bases, and the segment between their germline ends measures 7 bases. The germline V gene specifies SGHRS as CDR1 and YFSETQ as CDR2. Ficoll-Paque density gradient centrifugation was the method used to isolate PBMCs. This clonotype turned up a few times. Its antigen has not been determined. Qualities for individual bases were not recorded, and no much larger clone is one base off. TCRdb names Illumina NovaSeq 6000 as the instrument used. cDNA libraries for TCRalpha and TCRbeta were prepared by 5'RACE using constant-segment primers, with sample barcodes and unique molecular identifiers added. RNA was extracted from every sample with Trizol reagent. Libraries were amplified in two PCR steps, with a second sample barcode and Illumina TruSeq adapters added in the second step. The libraries were sequenced on an Illumina NovaSeq using 2 x 150 bp paired-end reads. The original methods were these. With migec v1.2.7, reads were demultiplexed and then collapsed into UMI-guided consensus sequences. Using mixcr v2.1.11, UMI consensuses were aligned to TRA and TRB V and J templates and then assembled into clonotypes. A clonotype was counted as expanded or contracted only when both edgeR and NoisET called the clonotype significant, with the noise models trained on biological replicates. For edgeR calls, the thresholds were a false discovery rate-adjusted p below 0.01 and a log2 fold-change of 1. As an exploratory analysis of dynamics, PCA with hierarchical clustering was applied to max-normalized trajectories of the 1000 most abundant clonotypes. Separately sequenced CD4+ and CD8+ repertoires were used to assign the CD4 or CD8 phenotype of responding clones. The raw public reads went through TCRdb reprocessing: fastp at Q25, MiXCR clone calling, in-frame beta chains kept. Each entry merges the rows of one CDR3 protein and shows their most common DNA and genes. TCRdb assigned the V and J calls; the authors' analysis was not used. This sample comprises hundreds of thousands of distinct CDR3 sequences, 17% of them detected only once. The ten largest make up around 7.8% of the sample.

The specimen was PBMCs or a T cell subset sorted from them (not recorded which). The receptor chain draws on TRBV5-1 and TRBJ2-1, and the D gene may be TRBD2, 5 bases matching. The source is an adult woman who had mild COVID-19 (a few samples of this study predate the infection). The sample titles of this study are shuffled in the database, so cell type and time point are left out; the donor was told from shared clones. The DNA is TGCGCCAGCAGCTTGGGGACTTTCTACAATGAGCAGTTCTTC. This is translated as CASSLGTFYNEQFF.